These 4 T cell receptor beta chains share one sample of origin, sequenced in a study of blood T cell repertoires in COVID-19. Sequenced by immunoSEQ multiplex PCR; TCRdb stores in-frame clones only, minus some. In the table there are approximately 80,000 clones, about 88% of which are singletons. The sequenced sample was peripheral blood. Source of these receptors: a human donor in a cohort sampled during active COVID-19.

CDR3 amino acids: CASSERTAPTTQYF. The CDR3 coding sequence is TGTGCCAGCAGCGAGAGGACAGCTCCTACGACCCAGTACTTC. The rearrangement uses TRBV9 and TRBJ2-5; D might be TRBD1 (6 bases). The V end was cut by 3 bases, the J end by 7 bases, with 16 bases between. This CDR3 is 14 amino acids long. Germline V lookup: CDR1 SGDLS, CDR2 YYNGEE.

This clone was recorded only once. The V gene is TRBV11-3, the J gene TRBJ2-1, with TRBD1 matching over 8 bases. V lost 5 bases and J lost 6; bases outside the gene matches: 6. CDR3 length equals 14 residues. The germline V gene has CDR1 SGHNT and CDR2 YENEEA. The CDR3 DNA sequence: TGTGCCAGCAGCCCCGTACAGGGGGGCAATGAGCAGTTCTTC. It specifies CASSPVQGGNEQFF. Full variable domain (remainder filled in from reference TRBV11-3 and TRBJ2-1): EAGVVQSPRYKIIEKKQPVAFWCNPISGHNTLYWYLQNLGQGPELLIRYENEEAVDDSQLPKDRFSAERLKGVDSTLKIQPAELGDSAVYLCASSPVQGGNEQFFGPGTRLTVL.

Comment on this clone: Other nucleotide sequences from this sample produce the same CDR3. The J gene is TRBJ2-7, the V gene TRBV7-9; 8 bases fit TRBD2. The germline gives CDR1 SEHNR, CDR2 FQNEAQ (reference sequence). V gave up 2 bases and J gave up 4 bases; unmatched junction bases: 4. The CDR3 contains 14 residues. CDR3 protein: CASSLTGGSYEQYF. The CDR3 DNA sequence: TGTGCCAGCAGCTTAACGGGAGGGAGTTACGAGCAGTACTTC.

This sequence joins TRBV6-6 and TRBJ1-6, with D possibly matching TRBD1 (6 bases). CDR3 size: 13 residues. Germline V gene data show CDR1 as MNHNY and CDR2 as SVGAGI (reference sequence). V was pared by 7 bases and J by 7 bases, with 11 bases between. The CDR3 nucleotides are TGTGCCAGCAAGCCACAGGGAAATTCACCCCTCCACTTT. Protein sequence: CASKPQGNSPLHF.